Sequencing of this T cell receptor (beta chain) was carried out in a study of neurological immune-mediated disorders. Study-level findings and limits: In multiple sclerosis patients, the repertoire cluster was unrelated to clinical or MRI findings.

The cDNA was synthesized by means of template-switch 5'RACE, which was carried out with 10-nucleotide random UMIs. One entry per CDR3 protein, called by TCRdb with MiXCR from the 5' RACE reads. The profile shows under 35,000 distinct CDR3 sequences, more than 1.3% of them singletons. This clonotype was observed many times. The antigen remains unidentified. One end of the junction is discordant with germline, which a read error may explain. The unsorted libraries originated from 2 million PBMCs that had been stored at -80 C. CDR1 is SQVTM, CDR2 ANQGSEA, per germline. The CDR3 contains 13 residues. The clonotype originates from a woman between 25 and 40 years old with multiple sclerosis. The sample taken for sequencing was PBMCs. This sequence joins TRBV29-1 and TRBJ1-1; D is possibly TRBD1 (6 bases). CDR3 residues: CSVGGAVNSEAFF. DNA of the CDR3: TGCAGCGTTGGGGGGGCGGTGAACAGTGAAGCTTTCTTT.